This passage covers 11 T cell receptor beta chains from one sample sequenced in a study of T cells after yellow fever vaccination. In TCRdb, the 5' RACE reads were re-called with MiXCR into one record per CDR3 protein. The sample holds more than 15,000 distinct CDR3 sequences; under 5% are singletons and the top ten take 0.35% to 0.45%. Here the sequenced sample was PBMCs, either bulk or a sorted T-cell subset (CD4+, CD8+, memory, or dextramer-sorted; not recorded which), taken 15 days after the yellow fever booster vaccination. The source of these receptors is a man between 25 and 39 years old who received the YFV17D yellow fever vaccine.

In its sample, this clonotype was seen many times. The rearrangement joins TRBV29-1 to TRBJ2-3; D possibly matches TRBD1 or TRBD2 (6 bases each). The CDR3 is 14 residues long. The germline V gene encodes CDR1 SQVTM and CDR2 ANQGSEA. The ends were cut back, 4 bases at V and 6 bases at J, with 17 bases in the middle. CDR3 amino acids: CSVGTGAVRDTQYF. In DNA form, the CDR3 reads TGCAGCGTTGGGACGGGGGCAGTACGGGATACGCAGTATTTT.

This clonotype was observed many times. The chain is built from TRBV2 and TRBJ2-5; 7 positions agree with TRBD2. Germline V gene data show CDR1 as SNHLY and CDR2 as FYNNEI. CDR3 length: 13 residues. V dropped 7 bases and J dropped 6; count of bases not matched to a gene: 8. CDR3 in amino acids: CASNRLAGQTQYF. CDR3 DNA sequence: TGTGCCAGCAACCGACTAGCTGGGCAGACCCAGTACTTC.

This clonotype was detected ten times or more. This chain joins TRBV11-2 and TRBJ2-7; no clear D. The V gene lost 5 bases and the J gene lost 7 bases, with 9 bases spanning the gap. The germline CDR1 and CDR2 sequences are SGHAT and FQNNGV. This CDR3 has 11 residues. CDR3 protein: CASSPQREQYF. The CDR3, as DNA: TGTGCCAGCAGCCCACAGCGAGAGCAGTACTTC.

This clonotype occurred many times. CDR3 bases: TGTGCCTGGGACGGACAGCGGACTAATGAAAAACTGTTTTTT. Its protein is CAWDGQRTNEKLFF. V usage is TRBV30 and J usage is TRBJ1-4; possibly TRBD1 for D (6 bases). Trimming took off 5 bases at V and 2 bases at J, with 12 bases between the two ends. The germline CDR1 and CDR2 sequences are GTSNPN and SVGIG (reference sequence). The CDR3 extends over 14 amino acids.

Relative to its sample, this clonotype is medium-sized. The chain uses TRBV7-9 and TRBJ1-1; D perhaps matches TRBD1 (5 bases). Germline lookup yields CDR1 SEHNR and CDR2 FQNEAQ (reference sequence). Between the trimmed V and J ends, which lost 6 bases and 5 bases, there was a span of 13 bases. The CDR3 length is 13 residues. The CDR3 DNA sequence: TGTGCCAGCAGTTATCTCCAGGGTACTGAAGCTTTCTTT. The encoded protein is CASSYLQGTEAFF.

At least ten counts were recorded for this clonotype. This chain connects TRBV7-6 to TRBJ1-5, with 7 bases that match TRBD1. J gave up 5 bases and V 1 base, and 2 bases lay outside the gene matches. This CDR3 has 14 amino acids. The germline V gene has CDR1 SGHVS and CDR2 FNYEAQ. CDR3 in DNA: TGTGCCAGCAGCTTAGGGACAGGCGATCAGCCCCAGCATTTT. Translation: CASSLGTGDQPQHF. Based on the CDR3 plus reference TRBV7-6 and TRBJ1-5, the full variable domain is GAGVSQSPRYKVTKRGQDVALRCDPISGHVSLYWYRQALGQGPEFLTYFNYEAQQDKSGLPNDRFSAERPEGSISTLTIQRTEQRDSAMYRCASSLGTGDQPQHFGDGTRLSIL.

By proportion, this clonotype is medium-sized. The V gene is TRBV29-1, the J gene TRBJ2-3; the D gene is possibly TRBD2 (6 bases). The V and J ends lost 7 bases and 4 bases respectively, with 12 bases between them. The CDR3 length is 12 residues. In germline, CDR1 is SQVTM, CDR2 ANQGSEA. The CDR3 DNA reads TGCAGCGAGCTGGCTAGCGCAGATACGCAGTATTTT. It translates to CSELASADTQYF.

Many counts were recorded for this clonotype. The chain has TRBV7-2 and TRBJ2-1; D remains unclear. The CDR3 is 14 residues long. CDR1 is SGHTA, CDR2 FQGNSA, per germline. V was clipped by 1 base and J by 5 bases, with 9 bases between them. The CDR3 is CASSLVPENNEQFF. CDR3 DNA: TGTGCCAGCAGCTTAGTCCCAGAAAACAATGAGCAGTTCTTC.

This clonotype was observed at least ten times. The V gene is TRBV6-5, the J gene TRBJ2-5; 8 bases map to TRBD2. Per the germline V gene, CDR1 is MNHEY and CDR2 is SVGAGI. CDR3 length equals 17 residues. The V and J ends lost 2 bases and 2 bases, in that order; junction bases with no gene match: 10. DNA for the CDR3: TGTGCCAGCAGTTACCCCTTTAGGAGCGGGGGACAAGAGACCCAGTACTTC. It translates to CASSYPFRSGGQETQYF.

This clonotype was seen many times. This chain joins TRBV9 and TRBJ2-1, with D perhaps matching TRBD2 (6 bases). V dropped 4 bases and J dropped 12 bases, with 17 bases sitting between them. This CDR3 region has 13 residues. The germline V gene encodes CDR1 SGDLS and CDR2 YYNGEE. The CDR3 loop is CASSLALAPAQFF. The CDR3 coding sequence is TGTGCCAGCAGCCTAGCGCTAGCGCCCGCGCAGTTCTTC.

This clonotype has at least ten counts. The V call is TRBV19, the J call TRBJ2-1, with D tentatively TRBD2 (6 bases). Germline V lookup: CDR1 LNHDA, CDR2 SQIVND (reference sequence). CDR3 length: 14 amino acids. The germline V and J ends were trimmed by 4 bases and 3 bases, with 10 bases remaining between them. The CDR3 loop reads CASSTAGYYNEQFF. The CDR3 DNA follows: TGTGCCAGTAGTACGGCGGGATACTACAATGAGCAGTTCTTC. Complete variable domain (other parts from reference TRBV19 and TRBJ2-1): DGGITQSPKYLFRKEGQNVTLSCEQNLNHDAMYWYRQDPGQGLRLIYYSQIVNDFQKGDIAEGYSVSREKKESFPLTVTSAQKNPTAFYLCASSTAGYYNEQFFGPGTRLTVL.